The 14 T cell receptor beta chains presented below share a single source sample, sequenced in a study of graft-versus-host responses after intestinal transplantation. The antigens these receptors bind are not known. Clones were sequenced by immunoSEQ multiplex PCR, and TCRdb holds only the in-frame ones, with some missing. Here the sample spans tens of thousands of clones, roughly 89% being singletons. The sample was unstimulated CD4+ T cells sorted from spleen or lymph node cells, taken before intestinal transplant. These receptors were collected from a human donor who received an intestinal transplant.

The chain uses TRBV6-6 and TRBJ1-6, with 9 bases that match TRBD1. This CDR3 region has 16 residues. Per germline, CDR1 MNHNY and CDR2 SVGAGI (reference sequence). The ends lost 6 bases at V and 8 bases at J; junction bases unmatched: 11. The CDR3 loop reads CASSRTLRTGDSPLHF. Here the CDR3 DNA reads TGTGCCAGCAGCAGGACCCTCCGGACAGGGGATTCACCCCTCCACTTT.

The chain joins TRBV19 to TRBJ1-1; no reliable D call. Germline CDR1 is LNHDA and CDR2 is SQIVND (reference sequence). The CDR3 runs 13 residues. The V end was cut by 4 bases, the J end by 3 bases, with 9 bases between. CDR3 DNA sequence: TGTGCCAGTAGTAACCTTCGGGACACTGAAGCTTTCTTT. As protein: CASSNLRDTEAFF.

The chain employs TRBV9 and TRBJ2-1, with D tentatively TRBD2 (6 bases). In germline, CDR1 is SGDLS, CDR2 YYNGEE. V was trimmed by 4 bases and J by 3 bases, leaving 14 bases between them. The CDR3 is made up of 15 amino acids. CDR3 amino acids: CASSPRTNIYNEQFF. As DNA, the CDR3 is TGTGCCAGCAGCCCCCGGACTAATATCTACAATGAGCAGTTCTTC.

To note about this clone: A junction end diverges from the germline sequence, so it may reflect a read error. This sequence joins TRBV6-1 and TRBJ1-1; the D gene is possibly TRBD1 (5 bases). The CDR3 spans 14 residues. Germline CDR1 MNHNS, CDR2 SASEGT. As DNA, the CDR3 is TGTGCCAGCAGTAAAGCCAGGGTGAACACTGAAGCTTTCTTT. Protein sequence: CASSKARVNTEAFF.

The chain is built from TRBV23-1 and TRBJ2-7; TRBD1 matches at 8 bases. TRBV23-1 belongs to the ORF category, with a function that is uncertain. The CDR3 is 14 amino acids. V dropped 6 bases and J dropped 5; count of bases not matched to a gene: 9. CDR3 in amino acids: CASRMDRATDEQYF. The CDR3 DNA sequence: TGCGCCAGCAGAATGGACAGGGCAACGGACGAGCAGTACTTC.

V gene TRBV19 combines with J gene TRBJ1-2, with D tentatively TRBD1 (5 bases). Germline V gives CDR1 LNHDA, CDR2 SQIVND (reference sequence). V gave up 3 bases and J gave up 7 bases, with 15 bases separating them. The CDR3 is 14 residues long. The CDR3 spells CASSIVDTTGGYTF. DNA of the CDR3: TGTGCCAGTAGTATCGTGGACACGACGGGTGGCTACACCTTC.

This clone is a singleton in its sample. This chain uses TRBV19 with TRBJ1-5, with TRBD1 matching over 7 bases. With 0 bases clipped from V and 9 bases from J, the junction kept 17 bases outside the gene matches. Looked up from germline, CDR1 is LNHDA and CDR2 is SQIVND (reference sequence). CDR3 length: 18 residues. The CDR3 DNA follows: TGTGCCAGTAGTATAGATCTATTGGGAACAGGGGTTCCATGGCCCCAGCATTTT. Translating gives CASSIDLLGTGVPWPQHF. Supplemented by reference TRBV19 and TRBJ1-5, the full variable domain reads DGGITQSPKYLFRKEGQNVTLSCEQNLNHDAMYWYRQDPGQGLRLIYYSQIVNDFQKGDIAEGYSVSREKKESFPLTVTSAQKNPTAFYLCASSIDLLGTGVPWPQHFGDGTRLSIL.

A note on this clone: At one boundary the junction diverges from the germline segment, which might be a read error. The rearrangement joins TRBV12-5 to TRBJ1-2; 7 nucleotides match TRBD1. Germline-derived CDR1 and CDR2 are LGHNT and FRNRAP. This CDR3 has 13 residues. The CDR3 region has the DNA TGTGCTAGTGGTTTGGGGACAGGAGGCATGTCTCCTTTC. It yields the protein CASGLGTGGMSPF.

The CDR3 nucleotides read TGTGCCAGCAGTGTAGGGGGAGAGACCCAGTACTTC. Amino acids: CASSVGGETQYF. The rearrangement links TRBV2 to TRBJ2-5, with a weak D call TRBD1 (6 bases). CDR3 length: 12 amino acids. Germline CDR1 SNHLY, CDR2 FYNNEI. V lost 4 bases and J lost 4, with 7 bases in between. Full variable domain (remainder filled in from reference TRBV2 and TRBJ2-5): EPEVTQTPSHQVTQMGQEVILRCVPISNHLYFYWYRQILGQKVEFLVSFYNNEISEKSEIFDDQFSVERPDGSNFTLKIRSTKLEDSAMYFCASSVGGETQYFGPGTRLLVL.

V is TRBV11-2 and J is TRBJ2-7; 7 bases line up with TRBD1. Looked up from germline, CDR1 is SGHAT and CDR2 is FQNNGV. After removal of 5 bases from V and 4 bases from J, the junction contained 8 bases not matched to a gene. The CDR3 spans 14 residues. CDR3 protein: CASSRDSLGYEQYF. The CDR3 DNA reads TGTGCCAGCAGCCGGGACAGCCTAGGGTACGAGCAGTACTTC.

The chain combines TRBV30 with TRBJ2-4, with D unclear. The CDR3 extends over 16 amino acids. Trimming shortened V by 4 bases and J by 6 bases, and 22 bases separated the two germline ends. The V gene's germline CDR1 is GTSNPN and CDR2 SVGIG (reference sequence). In DNA form, the CDR3 reads TGTGCCTGGAATAGAGGAACTCTAGTCCTGGGAAACATTCAGTACTTC. Its translation is CAWNRGTLVLGNIQYF.

The chain joins TRBV7-9 to TRBJ2-6; D call uncertain. Trimming stripped 7 bases from V and 4 bases from J, with 8 bases between. The CDR3 runs to 13 residues. Germline V gene sequence: CDR1 SEHNR, CDR2 FQNEAQ (reference sequence). The CDR3 coding sequence is TGTGCCAGCATCCGCGCCGGGGCCAACGTCCTGACTTTC. It specifies CASIRAGANVLTF.

The V and J genes are TRBV19 and TRBJ1-3; 9 bases are shared with TRBD1. The CDR3 has 14 residues. Trimming cost V 6 bases and J 6 bases; bases outside gene matches: 6. Per germline, CDR1 LNHDA and CDR2 SQIVND (reference sequence). The CDR3: CASRRQGGKNTIYF. CDR3 nucleotides: TGTGCCAGTAGGAGACAGGGGGGAAAAAACACCATATATTTT. The whole variable domain, remainder taken from reference TRBV19 and TRBJ1-3, is DGGITQSPKYLFRKEGQNVTLSCEQNLNHDAMYWYRQDPGQGLRLIYYSQIVNDFQKGDIAEGYSVSREKKESFPLTVTSAQKNPTAFYLCASRRQGGKNTIYFGEGSWLTVV.

V and J are TRBV27 and TRBJ1-2; D is uncertain. V was trimmed by 5 bases and J by 4 bases, leaving 14 bases between them. The CDR3 is 14 residues long. CDR1 is MNHEY, CDR2 SMNVEV, per germline (reference sequence). Here the CDR3 reads CASSLRSSTYGYTF. CDR3 nucleotide sequence: TGTGCCAGCAGTCTCAGGTCGTCTACCTATGGCTACACCTTC.